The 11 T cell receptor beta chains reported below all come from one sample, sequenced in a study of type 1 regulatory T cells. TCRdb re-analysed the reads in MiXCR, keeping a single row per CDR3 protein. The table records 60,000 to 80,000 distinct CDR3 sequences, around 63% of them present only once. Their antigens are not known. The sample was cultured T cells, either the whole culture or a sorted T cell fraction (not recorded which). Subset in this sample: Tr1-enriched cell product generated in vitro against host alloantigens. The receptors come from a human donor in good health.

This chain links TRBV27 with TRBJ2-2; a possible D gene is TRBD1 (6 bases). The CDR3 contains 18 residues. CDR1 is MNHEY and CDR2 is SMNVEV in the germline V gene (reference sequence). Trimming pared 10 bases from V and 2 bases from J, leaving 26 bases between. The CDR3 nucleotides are TGTGCCACCCAAGGGGGATGGGGGCGGAGACCTAACACCGGGGAGCTGTTTTTT. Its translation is CATQGGWGRRPNTGELFF.

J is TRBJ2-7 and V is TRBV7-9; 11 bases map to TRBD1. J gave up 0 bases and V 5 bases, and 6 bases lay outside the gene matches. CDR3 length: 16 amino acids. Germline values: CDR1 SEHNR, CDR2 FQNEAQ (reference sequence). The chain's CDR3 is CASSPWGTGGSYEQYF. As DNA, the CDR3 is TGTGCCAGCAGCCCATGGGGGACAGGGGGCTCCTACGAGCAGTACTTC.

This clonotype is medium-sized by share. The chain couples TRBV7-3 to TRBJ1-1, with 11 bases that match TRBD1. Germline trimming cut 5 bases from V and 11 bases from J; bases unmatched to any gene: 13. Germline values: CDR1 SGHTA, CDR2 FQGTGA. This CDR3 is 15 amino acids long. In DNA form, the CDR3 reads TGTGCCAGCAGCCCCAACCGGGACAGGGGGAGCAGGGCTTTCTTT. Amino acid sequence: CASSPNRDRGSRAFF.

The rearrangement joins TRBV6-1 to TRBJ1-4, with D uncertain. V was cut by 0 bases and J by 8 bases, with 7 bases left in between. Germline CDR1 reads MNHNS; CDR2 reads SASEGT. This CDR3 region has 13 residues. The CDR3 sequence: CASSEAQTEKLFF. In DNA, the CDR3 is TGTGCCAGCAGTGAAGCCCAGACAGAAAAACTGTTTTTT.

CDR3 coding DNA: TGCAGTGCTATCCGGGACCAACCCCAGCAGTACTTC. Its translation is CSAIRDQPQQYF. The chain combines TRBV20-1 with TRBJ2-7; TRBD1 or TRBD2 may be the D gene (5 bases each). From germline, CDR1 is DFQATT and CDR2 SNEGSKA (reference sequence). Trimming cost V 4 bases and J 8 bases, with 15 bases left between them. The CDR3 is 12 residues long.

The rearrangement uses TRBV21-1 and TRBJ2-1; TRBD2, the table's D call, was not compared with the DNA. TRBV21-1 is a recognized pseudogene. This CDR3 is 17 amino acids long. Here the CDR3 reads CASSKLEGRSSYNEQFF. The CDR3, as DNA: TGTGCCAGCAGCAAATTGGAGGGAAGAAGCTCCTACAATGAGCAGTTCTTC.

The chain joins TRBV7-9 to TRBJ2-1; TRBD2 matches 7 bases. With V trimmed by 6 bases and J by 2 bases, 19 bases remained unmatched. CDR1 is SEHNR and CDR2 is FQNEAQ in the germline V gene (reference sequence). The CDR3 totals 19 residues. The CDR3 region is CASSPKRDGVNHPYNEQFF. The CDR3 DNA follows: TGTGCCAGCAGTCCGAAGCGGGACGGGGTAAATCACCCCTACAATGAGCAGTTCTTC.

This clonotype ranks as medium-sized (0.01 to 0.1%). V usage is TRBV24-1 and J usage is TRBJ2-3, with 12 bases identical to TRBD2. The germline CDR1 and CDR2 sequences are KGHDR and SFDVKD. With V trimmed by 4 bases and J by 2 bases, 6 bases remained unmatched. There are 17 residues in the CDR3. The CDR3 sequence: CATSDTASGRATDTQYF. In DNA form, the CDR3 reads TGTGCCACCAGTGACACGGCTAGCGGGAGGGCCACAGATACGCAGTATTTT.

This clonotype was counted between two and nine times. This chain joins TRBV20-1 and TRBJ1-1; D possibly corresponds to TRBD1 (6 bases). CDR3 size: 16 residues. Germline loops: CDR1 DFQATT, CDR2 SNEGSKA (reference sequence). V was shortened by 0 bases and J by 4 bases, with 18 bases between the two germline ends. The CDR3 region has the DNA TGCAGTGCTAGAGATAGGGGGGGCGGGGTTTCCACTGAAGCTTTCTTT. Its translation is CSARDRGGGVSTEAFF.

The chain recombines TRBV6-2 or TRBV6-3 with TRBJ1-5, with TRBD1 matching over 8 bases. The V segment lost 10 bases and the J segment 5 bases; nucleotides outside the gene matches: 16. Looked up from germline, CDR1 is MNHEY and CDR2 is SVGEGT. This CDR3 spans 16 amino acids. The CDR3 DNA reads TGTGCCACCCAGACGAGGGGGACAGGAAGATATCAGCCCCAGCATTTT. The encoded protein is CATQTRGTGRYQPQHF.

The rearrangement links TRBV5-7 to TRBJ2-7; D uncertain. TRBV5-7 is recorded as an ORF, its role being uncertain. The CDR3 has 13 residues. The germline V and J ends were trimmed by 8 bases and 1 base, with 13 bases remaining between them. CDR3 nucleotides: TGTGCCAGGATAGTGTATAAGTCCTACGAGCAGTACTTC. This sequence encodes CARIVYKSYEQYF.